These 25 T cell receptor beta chains originate from one sample sequenced in a study of T cells expressing NK-cell markers. TCRdb reprocessed the 5' RACE reads and keeps a single row for each CDR3 protein, giving no DNA. This sample's clone table lists about 150,000 distinct CDR3 sequences. The source material was blood T cells: a sorted CD56 or NKG2C T cell subset, CD4+ or CD8+ T cells, or bulk PBMC T cells (not recorded which). These receptors were obtained from a woman in her fifties or sixties in good health.

The chain has TRBV14 and TRBJ1-2. CDR3 length: 14 residues. CDR1 SGHDN and CDR2 FVKESK come from the germline V gene. The CDR3 sequence is CASSYAGVYYGYTF.

V and J are TRBV2 and TRBJ2-1. Germline assignment: CDR1 SNHLY and CDR2 FYNNEI. The CDR3 totals 15 residues. The CDR3 sequence is CASSEALAEYNEQFF.

The chain uses TRBV20-1 and TRBJ1-5. The V gene's germline CDR1 is DFQATT and CDR2 SNEGSKA (reference sequence). The length of the CDR3 is 14 residues. CDR3 residues: CSARDGNAQKPQHF.

The chain is built from TRBV14 and TRBJ2-3; TCRdb returns TRBD2, unconfirmable since there is no DNA. The CDR3 consists of 20 residues. Germline-derived CDR1 and CDR2 are SGHDN and FVKESK. This CDR3 is CASSQDSLAGGRSGTDTQYF.

J is TRBJ2-1 and V is TRBV5-6. Germline CDR1 and CDR2: SGHDT and YYEEEE. This CDR3 has 16 residues. Here the CDR3 reads CASSLAGQYSFNEQFF.

The rearrangement links TRBV7-9 to TRBJ2-1; TCRdb calls TRBD2, which cannot be checked without DNA. CDR3 length: 15 amino acids. Germline V lookup: CDR1 SEHNR, CDR2 FQNEAQ (reference sequence). CDR3 residues: CASSSPTSGNNEQFF.

The J gene is TRBJ2-1, the V gene TRBV2. The germline CDR1 and CDR2 sequences are SNHLY and FYNNEI. This CDR3 has 15 amino acids. This chain's CDR3 is CASSEAPHAGYEQFF.

The chain recombines TRBV14 with TRBJ2-5; TCRdb picks TRBD1, but there is no DNA to check that call. The CDR3 spans 14 residues. CDR1 and CDR2 from the germline V gene are SGHDN and FVKESK. The CDR3 region is CASSRGGVRETQYF.

This chain links TRBV9 with TRBJ2-1. Per the germline V gene, CDR1 is SGDLS and CDR2 is YYNGEE. The CDR3 runs to 15 residues. The chain's CDR3 is CASSVASGWNNEQFF.

V gene TRBV12-5 combines with J gene TRBJ2-3; TCRdb lists TRBD2, though no DNA is available to test this call. The CDR3 runs 14 residues. Looked up from germline, CDR1 is LGHNT and CDR2 is FRNRAP. This chain's CDR3 is CASGFSGNTDTQYF.

This sequence joins TRBV6-2 or TRBV6-3 and TRBJ2-5. Germline CDR1 reads MNHEY; CDR2 reads SVGEGT. CDR3 length: 13 residues. CDR3 amino acids: CASSYSDDKTQYF.

V is TRBV7-6 and J is TRBJ1-1. The CDR3 has 14 amino acids. Germline values: CDR1 SGHVS, CDR2 FNYEAQ. CDR3 sequence: CASSRGGPNTEAFF.

The chain couples TRBV14 to TRBJ2-1; TCRdb's D call, TRBD1, is unchecked because there is no DNA. Germline V gene sequence: CDR1 SGHDN, CDR2 FVKESK. The CDR3 is 17 residues long. CDR3 sequence reads: CASSPQKRTGGYNEQFF.

The V gene is TRBV27, the J gene TRBJ2-1; TCRdb proposes TRBD1, but this gene call is untestable without DNA. CDR3 length: 14 amino acids. The germline V gene encodes CDR1 MNHEY and CDR2 SMNVEV (reference sequence). The CDR3 region is CASSLTGNGNEQFF.

This sequence joins TRBV4-1 and TRBJ1-1; TCRdb indicates TRBD1, and absent DNA this call remains unverified. CDR1 is MGHRA and CDR2 is YSYEKL in the germline V gene. The length of the CDR3 is 16 residues. CDR3 residues: CASSQDGTGRYTEAFF.

The chain employs TRBV5-5 and TRBJ2-1; with no DNA, the TCRdb D assignment of TRBD2 cannot be verified. The CDR3 totals 16 residues. CDR1 SGHKS and CDR2 YYEKEE come from the germline V gene (reference sequence). CDR3 residues: CASSPLLAVSGVEQFF.

V usage is TRBV5-1 and J usage is TRBJ2-5; the D call of TRBD1 rests on TCRdb alone, since no DNA is present to check it. This CDR3 has 15 amino acids. CDR1 SGHRS and CDR2 YFSETQ come from the germline V gene. CDR3 in amino acids: CASSLRQGAEETQYF.

The rearrangement links TRBV12-3 or TRBV12-4 to TRBJ1-4. The CDR3 consists of 14 residues. The CDR3 protein is CASSHDTVGEKLFF.

CDR3 amino acids: CASSSLLGDNSPLHF. The chain has TRBV27 and TRBJ1-6. In germline, CDR1 is MNHEY, CDR2 SMNVEV (reference sequence). CDR3 length: 15 amino acids.

This chain joins TRBV27 and TRBJ1-5; the D call of TRBD1 rests on TCRdb alone, since no DNA is present to check it. The germline V gene has CDR1 MNHEY and CDR2 SMNVEV (reference sequence). The CDR3 is 15 residues long. This CDR3 reads CASSTIQGGSQPQHF.

J is TRBJ1-6 and V is TRBV5-4; TCRdb names TRBD1, which stays unverified in the absence of DNA. Germline CDR1 SGHNT, CDR2 YYREEE (reference sequence). The CDR3 is 14 residues long. CDR3 protein: CASTDRDYYSPLHF.

The J gene is TRBJ2-7, the V gene TRBV20-1; TCRdb calls TRBD2, which cannot be checked without DNA. The CDR3 consists of 14 residues. CDR1 and CDR2 (germline): DFQATT, SNEGSKA (reference sequence). CDR3 residues: CSAGTTNGGMEQYF.

CDR3 amino acids: CSARDGEISTDTQYF. The chain is built from TRBV20-1 and TRBJ2-3. Germline values: CDR1 DFQATT, CDR2 SNEGSKA (reference sequence). The CDR3 totals 15 residues.

The chain is built from TRBV11-2 and TRBJ2-1; the TCRdb call, TRBD1, lacks DNA for checking. The CDR3 length is 16 residues. Germline assignment: CDR1 SGHAT and CDR2 FQNNGV. CDR3 protein: CASSLVSPLTGNEQFF.

The V and J genes are TRBV3-1 and TRBJ2-1; the D call of TRBD2 rests on TCRdb alone, since no DNA is present to check it. Per the germline V gene, CDR1 is LGHDT and CDR2 is YNNKEL (reference sequence). The CDR3 is made up of 16 amino acids. CDR3 region: CASSQERAGGYNEQFF.